These 10 T cell receptor beta chains were all obtained from the same sample, sequenced in a study of glioma-infiltrating T cells. Amplification of TCR alpha and beta CDR3 regions from RNA used iRepertoire nested multiplex PCR. Using its own MiXCR run on the multiplex PCR reads, TCRdb lists one record per CDR3 protein. The profile shows about 380,000 distinct CDR3 sequences, around 38% of them singletons. The specimen sequenced was glioma tissue, nonneoplastic brain tissue, or PBMCs (not recorded which). The receptor source for this set is a human donor with low-grade glioma or glioblastoma, undergoing nonglioma brain surgery, or in good health (not recorded which).

This clonotype was found a few times. The chain uses TRBV20-1 and TRBJ2-7, with D possibly being TRBD1 or TRBD2 (5 bases each). This CDR3 comprises 14 residues. Germline V gives CDR1 DFQATT, CDR2 SNEGSKA (reference sequence). V was shortened by 6 bases and J by 3 bases, with 18 bases between the two germline ends. The chain's CDR3 is CSATHDGTYYEQYF. Written as DNA, the CDR3 is TGCAGTGCCACACACGACGGGACGTACTACGAGCAGTACTTC.

This chain connects TRBV18 to TRBJ2-1; 11 bases map to TRBD2. The J call may be incorrect, as the DNA end agrees better with TRBJ2-5. The CDR3 consists of 17 residues. Germline V lookup: CDR1 KGHSH, CDR2 LQKENI. The DNA for the CDR3 is TGTGCCAGCTCACCCCTTGGGACTAGCGGCACGGTAGAGACCCAGTACTTC. Protein sequence: CASSPLGTSGTVETQYF.

This clonotype turned up a few times. This may come from a read error, since a much larger clone is one base off. The V and J genes are TRBV25-1 and TRBJ1-1; tentatively, D is TRBD1 (6 bases). Deletions cut 4 bases from V and 1 base from J, with 13 bases between. Germline V lookup: CDR1 MGHDK, CDR2 SYGVNS. This CDR3 contains 15 residues. The CDR3 loop is CASSGRGARNTEAFF. Written as DNA, the CDR3 is TGTGCCAGCAGTGGACGGGGGGCCCGGAACACTGAAGCTTTCTTT.

In this sample, this clonotype turned up many times. The chain joins TRBV7-3 to TRBJ2-3; D ambiguous. Trimming took off 4 bases at V and 6 bases at J, with 11 bases between the two ends. CDR3 length: 13 amino acids. Germline CDR1 SGHTA, CDR2 FQGTGA. The CDR3 is CASSSSTPDTQYF. CDR3 sequence (DNA): TGTGCCAGCAGCTCCAGTACCCCGGATACGCAGTATTTT.

This chain connects TRBV7-2 to TRBJ2-5; TRBD1 matches at 11 bases. The CDR3 loop spans 17 amino acids. Looked up from germline, CDR1 is SGHTA and CDR2 is FQGNSA. With 2 bases clipped from V and 5 bases from J, the junction kept 10 bases outside the gene matches. CDR3 bases: TGTGCCAGCAGCTTACCCCCAGGACAGGGGGCGCGGGAGACCCAGTACTTC. This gives the protein CASSLPPGQGARETQYF.

Comment on this clonotype: This may arise from a read error, as a much more abundant clone is one base away. The chain is built from TRBV6-9 and TRBJ2-3, with 7 bases lining up with TRBD1. The CDR3 spans 15 residues. The germline gives CDR1 MNHGY, CDR2 SVAAGI. CDR3 amino acids: CANSLLTGLTDTQYF. The DNA of the CDR3 is TGTGCCAACAGTTTGCTGACAGGGCTCACAGATACGCAGTATTTT.

The gene calls are TRBV7-8 and TRBJ2-2, with a tentative D call TRBD1 (5 bases). Germline CDR1 reads SGHVS; CDR2 reads FQNEAQ. The V gene lost 0 bases and the J gene lost 2 bases, with 10 bases spanning the gap. CDR3 length equals 16 residues. CDR3 in amino acids: CASSLARQLNTGELFF. CDR3 in DNA: TGTGCCAGCAGCTTAGCGCGACAGCTAAACACCGGGGAGCTGTTTTTT.

The genes are TRBV7-2 and TRBJ2-2; maybe TRBD2 (6 bases). This CDR3 is 18 amino acids long. Between the trimmed V and J ends, which lost 5 bases and 6 bases, there was a span of 25 bases. Germline CDR1 and CDR2: SGHTA and FQGNSA. This CDR3 is CASSHRGVRGRSSGELFF. The CDR3 DNA follows: TGTGCCAGCAGCCACCGCGGGGTTCGCGGGCGATCGTCCGGGGAGCTGTTTTTT.

As to this clonotype: At one boundary the junction diverges from the germline segment, which might be a read error. This sequence joins TRBV27 and TRBJ1-6; D possibly corresponds to TRBD1 (5 bases). Looked up from germline, CDR1 is MNHEY and CDR2 is SMNVEV (reference sequence). This CDR3 has 20 residues. Written as DNA, the CDR3 is TGTGCCAGCAGTCAGAGGAGCCCGGGGCGGGGAAACGCCTATAATCCACCCCTCCACTTT. Translated: CASSQRSPGRGNAYNPPLHF.

This clonotype was seen only once. The gene calls are TRBV6-1 and TRBJ2-1, with unresolved D. The germline V gene encodes CDR1 MNHNS and CDR2 SASEGT. The CDR3 is made up of 15 amino acids. V dropped 6 bases and J dropped 0 bases, with 12 bases sitting between them. The DNA of the CDR3 is TGTGCCAGCAGCCAAGACGGACGCTCCTACAATGAGCAGTTCTTC. It translates to CASSQDGRSYNEQFF.